The TCR beta chain under discussion was sequenced for a study of blood T cells in healthy people across ages. This clonotype has at least ten counts. The target antigen is unknown. Study-wide findings and caveats: TCR beta diversity was tightly associated with the proportion of naive T cells. Naive and antigen-experienced cells could not be conclusively compared, given unsorted PBMCs.

Alongside a J-beta primer mix, a sample-barcoded 5' primer served in a second PCR lasting about 7 to 11 cycles. Template switching added a 12-random-nucleotide identifier to every cDNA molecule. Paired-end reads containing CDR3 totaled no fewer than 2.5 million for each sample. TCRdb reprocessed the 5' RACE reads via MiXCR and lists one record per CDR3 protein. This table has roughly 700,000 distinct CDR3 sequences, approximately 50% appearing once. Sequenced: blood. The sequence derives from an older woman in good health.

Here the CDR3 reads CASSLISRTVYF. The CDR3 DNA follows: TGTGCCAGCAGCTTAATCTCGCGGACGGTGTACTTC. This chain connects TRBV7-9 to TRBJ2-5; D gene ambiguous. Germline V gene data show CDR1 as SEHNR and CDR2 as FQNEAQ (reference sequence). The CDR3 covers 12 residues. Trimming pared 2 bases from V and 13 bases from J, leaving 14 bases between. Filled out from reference TRBV7-9 and TRBJ2-5, the complete variable domain reads DTGVSQNPRHKITKRGQNVTFRCDPISEHNRLYWYRQTLGQGPEFLTYFQNEAQLEKSRLLSDRFSAERPKGSFSTLEIQRTEQGDSAMYLCASSLISRTVYFGPGTRLLVL.